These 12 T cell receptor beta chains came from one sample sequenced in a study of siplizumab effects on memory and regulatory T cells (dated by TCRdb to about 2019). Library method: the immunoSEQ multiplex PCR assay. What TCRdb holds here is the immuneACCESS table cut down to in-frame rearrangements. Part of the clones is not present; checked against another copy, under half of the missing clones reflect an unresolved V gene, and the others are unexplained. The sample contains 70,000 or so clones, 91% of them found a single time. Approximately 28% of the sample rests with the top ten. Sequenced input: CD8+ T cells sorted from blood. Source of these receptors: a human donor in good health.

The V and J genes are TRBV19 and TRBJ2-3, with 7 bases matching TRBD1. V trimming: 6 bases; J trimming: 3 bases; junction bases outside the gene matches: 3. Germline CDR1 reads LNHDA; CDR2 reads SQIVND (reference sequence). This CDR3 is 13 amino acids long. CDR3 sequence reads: CASRYRGTDTQYF. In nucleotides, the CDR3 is TGTGCCAGTAGGTACAGGGGAACAGATACGCAGTATTTT.

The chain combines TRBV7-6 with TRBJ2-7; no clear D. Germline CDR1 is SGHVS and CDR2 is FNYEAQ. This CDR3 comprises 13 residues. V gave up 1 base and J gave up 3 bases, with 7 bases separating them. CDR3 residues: CASSLDQFYEQYF. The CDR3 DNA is TGTGCCAGCAGCTTAGATCAGTTCTACGAGCAGTACTTC.

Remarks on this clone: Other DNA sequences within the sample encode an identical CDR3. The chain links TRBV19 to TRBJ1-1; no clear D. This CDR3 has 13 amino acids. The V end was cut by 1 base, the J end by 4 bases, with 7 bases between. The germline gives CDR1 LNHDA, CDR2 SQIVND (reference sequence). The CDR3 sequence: CASSIGGSTEAFF. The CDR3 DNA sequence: TGTGCCAGTAGTATAGGGGGTAGCACTGAAGCTTTCTTT. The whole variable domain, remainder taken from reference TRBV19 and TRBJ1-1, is DGGITQSPKYLFRKEGQNVTLSCEQNLNHDAMYWYRQDPGQGLRLIYYSQIVNDFQKGDIAEGYSVSREKKESFPLTVTSAQKNPTAFYLCASSIGGSTEAFFGQGTRLTVV.

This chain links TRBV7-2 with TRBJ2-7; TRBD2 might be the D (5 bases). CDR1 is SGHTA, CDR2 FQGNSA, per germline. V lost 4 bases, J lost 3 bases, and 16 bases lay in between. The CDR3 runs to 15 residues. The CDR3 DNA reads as TGTGCCAGCAGCTACCTATATGAGGGTAACTACGAGCAGTACTTC. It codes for CASSYLYEGNYEQYF.

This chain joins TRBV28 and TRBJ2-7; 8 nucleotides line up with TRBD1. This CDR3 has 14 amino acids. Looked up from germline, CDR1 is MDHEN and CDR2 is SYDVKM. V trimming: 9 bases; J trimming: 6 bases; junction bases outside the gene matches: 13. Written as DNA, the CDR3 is TGTGCCAGTAAACGACAGGGGCCCTCGGGCGAGCAGTACTTC. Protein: CASKRQGPSGEQYF.

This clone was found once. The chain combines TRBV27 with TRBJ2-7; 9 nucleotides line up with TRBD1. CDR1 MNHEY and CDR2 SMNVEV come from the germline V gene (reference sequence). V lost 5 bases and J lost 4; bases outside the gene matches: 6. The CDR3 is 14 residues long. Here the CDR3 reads CASSISGTGYEQYF. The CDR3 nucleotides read TGTGCCAGCAGTATCTCCGGGACAGGGTACGAGCAGTACTTC.

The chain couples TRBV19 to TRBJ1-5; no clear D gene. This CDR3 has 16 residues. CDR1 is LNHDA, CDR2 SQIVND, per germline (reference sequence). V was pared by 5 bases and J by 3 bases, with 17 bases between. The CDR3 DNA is TGTGCCAGTAGTGTCTCGGGTCCCTTTGACAATCAGCCCCAGCATTTT. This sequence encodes CASSVSGPFDNQPQHF.

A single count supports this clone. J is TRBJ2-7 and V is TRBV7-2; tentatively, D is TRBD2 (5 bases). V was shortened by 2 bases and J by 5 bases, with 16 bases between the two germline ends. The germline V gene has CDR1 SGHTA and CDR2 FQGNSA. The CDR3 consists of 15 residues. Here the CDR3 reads CASSLSPTSFNEQYF. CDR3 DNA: TGTGCCAGCAGCTTAAGTCCCACTAGTTTTAACGAGCAGTACTTC.

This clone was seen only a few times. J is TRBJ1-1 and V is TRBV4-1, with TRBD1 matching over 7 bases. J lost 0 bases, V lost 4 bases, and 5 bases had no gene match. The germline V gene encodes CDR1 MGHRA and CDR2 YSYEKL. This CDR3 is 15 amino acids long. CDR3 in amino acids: CASSPLTGMNTEAFF. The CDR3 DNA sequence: TGCGCCAGCAGCCCCCTGACAGGGATGAACACTGAAGCTTTCTTT.

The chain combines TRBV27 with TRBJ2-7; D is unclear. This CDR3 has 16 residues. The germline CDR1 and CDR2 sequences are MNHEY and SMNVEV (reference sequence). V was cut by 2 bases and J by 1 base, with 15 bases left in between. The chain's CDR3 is CASSLNSPANSYEQYF. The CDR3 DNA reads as TGTGCCAGCAGTTTAAACTCGCCAGCTAATTCCTACGAGCAGTACTTC.

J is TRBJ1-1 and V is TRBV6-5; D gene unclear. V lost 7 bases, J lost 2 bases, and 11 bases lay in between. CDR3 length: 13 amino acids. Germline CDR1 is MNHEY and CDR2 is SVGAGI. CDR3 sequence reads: CASTDITNTEAFF. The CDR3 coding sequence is TGTGCCAGCACCGACATTACCAACACTGAAGCTTTCTTT.

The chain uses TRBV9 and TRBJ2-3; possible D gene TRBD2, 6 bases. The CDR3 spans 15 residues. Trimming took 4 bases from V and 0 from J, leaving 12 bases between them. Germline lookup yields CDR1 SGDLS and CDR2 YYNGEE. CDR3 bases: TGTGCCAGCAGCATCGGGAGAGGCAGCACAGATACGCAGTATTTT. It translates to CASSIGRGSTDTQYF. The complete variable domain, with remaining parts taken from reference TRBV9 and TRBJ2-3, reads DSGVTQTPKHLITATGQRVTLRCSPRSGDLSVYWYQQSLDQGLQFLIQYYNGEERAKGNILERFSAQQFPDLHSELNLSSLELGDSALYFCASSIGRGSTDTQYFGPGTRLTVL.